These 28 T cell receptor beta chains came from one sample sequenced in a study of T cells in Graves' hyperthyroidism and ophthalmopathy. RNA transcripts gave rise to amplified TCR beta CDR3 regions. HTBI primers were employed in a first-round RT-PCR of the TCR CDR3. TCRdb re-called the multiplex PCR reads with MiXCR, one entry per CDR3 protein. Among about 610,000 distinct CDR3 sequences listed, more than 15% were seen once. Sequenced sample: blood. The source is a woman aged 40 to 50 with Graves' ophthalmopathy.

The chain links TRBV20-1 to TRBJ2-5; a possible D gene is TRBD1 (6 bases). The CDR3 is 11 residues long. The V and J ends lost 6 bases and 5 bases respectively, with 10 bases between them. Per the germline V gene, CDR1 is DFQATT and CDR2 is SNEGSKA (reference sequence). CDR3 sequence (DNA): TGCAGTGCCATGGGGGCGGAGACCCAGTACTTC. This translates into CSAMGAETQYF.

This clonotype was observed many times. CDR3 sequence: CASSPQGQSYNEQFF. The DNA for the CDR3 is TGCGCCAGCAGCCCCCAGGGGCAGTCCTACAATGAGCAGTTCTTC. The chain links TRBV5-1 to TRBJ2-1; D perhaps matches TRBD1 (6 bases). From germline, CDR1 is SGHRS and CDR2 YFSETQ. This CDR3 is 15 amino acids long. The germline V and J ends were trimmed by 4 bases and 1 base, with 12 bases remaining between them.

The rearrangement links TRBV5-6 to TRBJ2-1, with 10 bases lining up with TRBD2. The germline gives CDR1 SGHDT, CDR2 YYEEEE. V shed 4 bases, J shed 5 bases, and the junction held 6 bases outside the gene matches. The CDR3 is 15 residues long. The CDR3 DNA sequence: TGTGCCAGCAGCCCGGGACTAGCGTACAACAATGAGCAGTTCTTC. This translates into CASSPGLAYNNEQFF.

This chain uses TRBV19 with TRBJ1-1, with D unclear. CDR1 is LNHDA and CDR2 is SQIVND in the germline V gene (reference sequence). V was pared by 7 bases and J by 0 bases, with 15 bases between. The CDR3 runs to 15 residues. CDR3 residues: CASTPTPGVNTEAFF. DNA for the CDR3: TGTGCCAGTACCCCTACCCCCGGGGTGAACACTGAAGCTTTCTTT.

This clonotype was recorded at least ten times. V and J are TRBV28 and TRBJ1-1; D is unclear. This CDR3 contains 13 residues. In germline, CDR1 is MDHEN, CDR2 SYDVKM. Deletions cut 8 bases from V and 3 bases from J, with 13 bases between. CDR3: CASRGRLDTEAFF. DNA of the CDR3: TGTGCCAGCCGAGGACGGTTGGACACTGAAGCTTTCTTT.

In this sample, this clonotype turned up many times. The CDR3 DNA is TGTGCCAGCAGCCCCTTAGAGACCCAGTACTTC. Its translation: CASSPLETQYF. This chain uses TRBV7-9 with TRBJ2-5; no clear D gene. Trimming took off 5 bases at V and 4 bases at J, with 5 bases between the two ends. Germline V gene lookup returns CDR1 SEHNR and CDR2 FQNEAQ (reference sequence). This CDR3 is built from 11 residues.

Note on this clonotype: Being one base from a much bigger clone, this may be a read error. Lacking the conserved final phenylalanine or tryptophan, this CDR3 likely reflects a read error. The chain is built from TRBV30 and TRBJ2-5; D gene ambiguous. The CDR3 loop spans 10 amino acids. Germline lookup yields CDR1 GTSNPN and CDR2 SVGIG (reference sequence). V shed 8 bases and J shed 3 bases, with 7 bases lying between them. This CDR3 reads CAMMEETQYY. The DNA of the CDR3 is TGTGCCATGATGGAAGAGACCCAGTACTAC.

This clonotype was counted many times. V is TRBV5-5 and J is TRBJ2-5; D possibly corresponds to TRBD1 (6 bases). The CDR3 is 17 residues long. Trimming removed 4 bases from V and 5 bases from J, with 24 bases in between. Looked up from germline, CDR1 is SGHKS and CDR2 is YYEKEE (reference sequence). The CDR3 sequence: CASSRSTGYPPGETQYF. The CDR3 DNA is TGTGCCAGCAGCCGAAGTACAGGGTACCCCCCCGGGGAGACCCAGTACTTC.

This clonotype was detected only a few times. The chain carries TRBV6-1 and TRBJ2-2; TRBD2 might be the D (6 bases). The CDR3 spans 16 residues. Germline CDR1 is MNHNS and CDR2 is SASEGT. Trimming took 5 bases from V and 5 from J, leaving 18 bases between them. The CDR3 region is CASSSGLLGVTGELFF. DNA of the CDR3: TGTGCCAGCAGTTCGGGACTTCTCGGGGTGACCGGGGAGCTGTTTTTT.

In this sample, this clonotype turned up once. Possible read error: a much larger clone is one base away. The chain combines TRBV6-2 or TRBV6-3 with TRBJ1-1, with 8 bases aligning to TRBD1. Looked up from germline, CDR1 is MNHEY and CDR2 is SVGEGT. This CDR3 has 14 residues. Written as DNA, the CDR3 is TGTGCCGGCAGTACAACCGGGACAGGTACTGAAGCTTTCTTT. Its protein product is CAGSTTGTGTEAFF.

This clonotype was recorded many times. V usage is TRBV10-3 and J usage is TRBJ1-5; D is undetermined. Per germline, CDR1 ENHRY and CDR2 SYGVKD. Between the trimmed V and J ends, which lost 3 bases and 9 bases, there was a span of 15 bases. The CDR3 totals 14 residues. Here the CDR3 DNA reads TGTGCCATCAGTGATGGGCAAGGCCCCTCGCCCCAGCATTTT. This gives the protein CAISDGQGPSPQHF.

The V and J genes are TRBV10-2 and TRBJ1-4; a weak D match, TRBD1 (6 bases). The CDR3 consists of 15 residues. Germline CDR1 and CDR2: WSHSY and SAAADI. The V and J ends lost 2 bases and 6 bases respectively, with 13 bases between them. CDR3: CASSERGGTDEKLFF. CDR3 bases: TGCGCCAGCAGTGAGAGGGGGGGGACGGATGAAAAACTGTTTTTT.

This clonotype showed up many times. CDR3 bases: TGTGCCAGCAGCCGGGTTTCCTACGAGCAGTACTTC. Translation: CASSRVSYEQYF. This chain joins TRBV3-1 and TRBJ2-7; D not certain. V was clipped by 4 bases and J by 1 base, with 5 bases between them. The CDR3 has 12 residues. Germline loops: CDR1 LGHDT, CDR2 YNNKEL (reference sequence).

This clonotype was found many times. The CDR3 coding sequence is TGTGCCAGCAGTTTAGGCCCCGGGGTAGCGGGGGGGCCGATCGACGCAGATACGCAGTATTTT. Translated: CASSLGPGVAGGPIDADTQYF. The rearrangement joins TRBV12-3 or TRBV12-4 to TRBJ2-3; 11 nucleotides match TRBD2. V was pared by 1 base and J by 4 bases, with 19 bases of the junction left unmatched. The CDR3 is 21 amino acids.

Remarks on this clonotype: A much larger clone lies a single base off, so this may be a read error. The genes are TRBV11-2 and TRBJ2-7; 10 bases fit TRBD2. V was clipped by 5 bases and J by 2 bases; unmatched bases: 9. Germline values: CDR1 SGHAT, CDR2 FQNNGV. The CDR3 is 16 residues long. The CDR3 sequence is CASSDQRGGRTYEQYF. DNA for the CDR3: TGTGCCAGCAGCGACCAGCGGGGGGGCCGGACCTACGAGCAGTACTTC.

The genes are TRBV20-1 and TRBJ2-2, with TRBD2 identical over 9 bases. Per the germline V gene, CDR1 is DFQATT and CDR2 is SNEGSKA (reference sequence). CDR3 size: 15 residues. V lost 5 bases to trimming and J lost 1 base; unmatched junction nucleotides: 5. CDR3 bases: TGCAGTGCTTTTCGACTAGCGGAGAACACCGGGGAGCTGTTTTTT. It specifies CSAFRLAENTGELFF.

This clonotype was detected ten times or more. The chain employs TRBV2 and TRBJ2-7; a weak D match, TRBD2 (6 bases). V was shortened by 7 bases and J by 6 bases, with 19 bases between the two germline ends. CDR1 and CDR2 (germline): SNHLY, FYNNEI. This CDR3 is 14 amino acids long. As DNA, the CDR3 is TGTGCCAGCATTACCCCGGGACGGGAGATCGAGCAGTACTTC. Translated: CASITPGREIEQYF.

This clonotype was seen repeatedly, ten times or more. The rearrangement joins TRBV12-3 or TRBV12-4 to TRBJ1-2, with 7 bases aligning to TRBD1. The CDR3 has 16 residues. V lost 6 bases to trimming and J lost 7 bases; unmatched junction nucleotides: 17. Here the CDR3 DNA reads TGTGCCAGCAGACCGACCTCGGGACAGAAAATTAGTGGCTACACCTTC. It specifies CASRPTSGQKISGYTF.

At least ten counts were recorded for this clonotype. The V call is TRBV27, the J call TRBJ2-7, with TRBD1 matching 8 bases. Germline V gene lookup returns CDR1 MNHEY and CDR2 SMNVEV (reference sequence). This CDR3 region has 13 residues. V dropped 6 bases and J dropped 6; count of bases not matched to a gene: 7. CDR3 sequence reads: CASSSGTGFEQYF. As DNA, the CDR3 is TGTGCCAGCAGCTCCGGGACAGGTTTCGAGCAGTACTTC.

This clonotype was seen ten or more times. V is TRBV5-1 and J is TRBJ1-3, with D unresolved. This CDR3 has 16 residues. V lost 0 bases and J lost 2, with 12 bases in between. Germline V gives CDR1 SGHRS, CDR2 YFSETQ. CDR3 amino acids: CASSLGDLGTGNTIYF. DNA of the CDR3: TGCGCCAGCAGCTTGGGAGACCTTGGTACTGGAAACACCATATATTTT.

At least ten counts were recorded for this clonotype. The V gene is TRBV3-1, the J gene TRBJ2-5, with 10 nucleotides matching TRBD2. Looked up from germline, CDR1 is LGHDT and CDR2 is YNNKEL (reference sequence). The length of the CDR3 is 16 residues. V gave up 3 bases and J gave up 4 bases; unmatched junction bases: 8. CDR3 DNA: TGTGCCAGCAGCCAGGGTCTAGCGGGAGTGGGAGAGACCCAGTACTTC. Encoded protein: CASSQGLAGVGETQYF.

This clonotype was observed at least ten times. The chain combines TRBV3-1 with TRBJ2-5; D not resolved. The CDR3 consists of 13 residues. The germline V gene encodes CDR1 LGHDT and CDR2 YNNKEL (reference sequence). Trimming removed 1 base at V and 3 bases at J, with 6 bases between. This CDR3 reads CASSQGIKETQYF. The DNA of the CDR3 is TGTGCCAGCAGCCAAGGAATTAAAGAGACCCAGTACTTC.

This clonotype was picked up many times. The chain joins TRBV27 to TRBJ1-5; no clear D gene. This CDR3 contains 14 residues. The germline V gene encodes CDR1 MNHEY and CDR2 SMNVEV (reference sequence). Trimming removed 2 bases from V and 6 bases from J, with 11 bases in between. The CDR3 nucleotides are TGTGCCAGCAGTTTAAGTGGAGAGGGTCAGCCCCAGCATTTT. The encoded protein is CASSLSGEGQPQHF.

This rearrangement joins TRBV6-1 to TRBJ1-2; 8 bases agree with TRBD1. The CDR3 contains 14 residues. V trimming: 6 bases; J trimming: 8 bases; junction bases outside the gene matches: 11. CDR1 is MNHNS and CDR2 is SASEGT in the germline V gene. The DNA for the CDR3 is TGTGCCAGCAGGGACGGACAGGGCAAATCGGGCTACACCTTC. It specifies CASRDGQGKSGYTF.

This chain links TRBV6-2 or TRBV6-3 with TRBJ2-1; TRBD2 is a possible D gene (6 bases). The CDR3 has 15 residues. V gave up 6 bases and J gave up 7 bases, with 19 bases separating them. Germline V lookup: CDR1 MNHEY, CDR2 SVGEGT. CDR3 nucleotide sequence: TGTGCCAGCAGCCTCGGTGCCGCGGGAAATAATGAGCAGTTCTTC. This gives the protein CASSLGAAGNNEQFF.

This clonotype was recorded many times. The chain is built from TRBV30 and TRBJ1-4; weak D call: TRBD1 (5 bases). V was clipped by 3 bases and J by 8 bases, with 16 bases between them. The length of the CDR3 is 14 residues. Germline CDR1 is GTSNPN and CDR2 is SVGIG (reference sequence). As DNA, the CDR3 is TGTGCCTGGAGCGAACAGGTCTTGGGGGAAAAACTGTTTTTT. It codes for CAWSEQVLGEKLFF.

This clonotype came up a few times. The junction departs from the called germline gene at one end, perhaps through a read error. The rearrangement links TRBV11-3 to TRBJ1-6; the D is unclear. The germline V gene has CDR1 SGHNT and CDR2 YENEEA. This CDR3 region has 13 residues. The CDR3 loop reads CASNLAVGSPLHF. The CDR3 DNA sequence: TGTGCCAGCAACTTAGCCGTAGGCTCACCCCTCCACTTT.

Here the CDR3 DNA reads TGTGCCAGCAGCTTGGATCAGGGGGCGGTGACTGAAGCTTTCTTT. It is translated as CASSLDQGAVTEAFF. The chain combines TRBV5-4 with TRBJ1-1; TRBD1 agrees at 8 bases. The CDR3 covers 15 residues. Germline loops: CDR1 SGHNT, CDR2 YYREEE (reference sequence). The trim removed 0 bases at V and 5 bases at J, leaving 6 bases unmatched.